Here is one T cell receptor beta chain with its context. As yet, its antigen is unknown. The record originates from a study of cytomegalovirus exposure and HLA in healthy donors. Study outcomes and limitations: In the approximately 120 validation repertoires, a later analysis found that first-cohort TCR clusters tended to co-occur. In vitro confirmation showed a few CMV-associated chains to be CMV antigen specific.

The CDR3 is 14 amino acids. V lost 1 base and J lost 7; bases outside the gene matches: 4. Germline CDR1 and CDR2: SGHDN and FVKESK. The protocol was immunoSEQ multiplex PCR, while the TCRdb copy is restricted to in-frame clones and leaves out a portion. The sample has 150,000 or so clones, around nine tenths seen once; the top ten hold approximately 2.5%. The sequence was collected from a young man in good health and CMV-seropositive. This sequence joins TRBV14 and TRBJ1-1, with 9 bases fitting TRBD1. Sequencing was performed on PBMCs. The CDR3 spells CASSQGGTGSEAFF. The CDR3 region has the DNA TGTGCCAGCAGCCAAGGAGGGACAGGGAGTGAAGCTTTCTTT.